The 21 T cell receptor beta chains given below trace back to one sample, sequenced in a study of blood T cell repertoires in COVID-19 (dated by TCRdb to 2020 to 2022). Receptor amplification or capture employed the immunoSEQ multiplex PCR assay. The immuneACCESS repertoire file appears here via TCRdb, limited to in-frame rearrangements. These files lack a portion of the clones; in checked studies, under half of the deficit traces to unresolved V genes, and the cause of the others is not known. The sample contains 100,000 to 150,000 clones, approximately 90% of them found a single time. Of the sample, less than 2% is held by the ten largest clones. Sequencing used peripheral blood. The receptors originated from a human donor in a cohort sampled during active COVID-19.

The chain recombines TRBV2 with TRBJ1-2, with 7 positions matching TRBD1. The germline V gene encodes CDR1 SNHLY and CDR2 FYNNEI. Trimming took 2 bases from V and 7 from J; bases not matched to a gene: 4. The CDR3 consists of 13 residues. The CDR3 DNA reads TGTGCCAGCAGTGAATTAGGGGGCTCTGGCTACACCTTC. This encodes CASSELGGSGYTF.

To note about this clone: At one of its ends the junction is not consistent with the germline gene, which may arise from a read error. The chain is built from TRBV7-9 and TRBJ2-3; 7 nucleotides line up with TRBD1. CDR1 is SEHNR and CDR2 is FQNEAQ in the germline V gene (reference sequence). The CDR3 has 16 amino acids. The CDR3 nucleotides read TGTGCCAGCAGCCTAGCAGGGGGACAGATCACAGATACGCAGTATTTT. The encoded protein is CASSLAGGQITDTQYF.

The rearrangement uses TRBV10-2 and TRBJ1-6, with D unresolved. The V and J ends lost 0 bases and 10 bases respectively, with 13 bases between them. CDR1 and CDR2 from the germline V gene are WSHSY and SAAADI. The CDR3 has 15 residues. CDR3 bases: TGCGCCAGCAGTGAGTCGCTCGGAGGTAGATCACCCCTCCACTTT. Translation gives CASSESLGGRSPLHF.

The chain employs TRBV27 and TRBJ2-7, with 9 nucleotides matching TRBD1. The germline V gene has CDR1 MNHEY and CDR2 SMNVEV (reference sequence). V lost 6 bases to trimming and J lost 11 bases; unmatched junction nucleotides: 11. The CDR3 loop spans 13 amino acids. The CDR3 nucleotides are TGTGCCAGCAGCACAGGGGGCTTACTATGGGAGTACTTC. This gives the protein CASSTGGLLWEYF.

This clone appeared a single time. The junction departs from germline at one end; a sequencing error may be responsible. The CDR3 spells CASSRTGTGVVDEQFF. CDR3 nucleotide sequence: TGTGCTAGCAGCCGAACCGGGACAGGGGTTGTGGATGAGCAGTTCTTC. The chain has TRBV7-7 and TRBJ2-1; 10 nucleotides match TRBD1. The germline gives CDR1 SSHAT, CDR2 FNYEAQ (reference sequence). The CDR3 is 16 amino acids.

The CDR3 is CASSQASAGRTYEQYF. CDR3 in DNA: TGCGCCAGCAGCCAAGCGTCGGCAGGTAGGACCTACGAGCAGTACTTC. The chain links TRBV4-1 to TRBJ2-7, with unresolved D. CDR1 and CDR2 (germline): MGHRA, YSYEKL. V gave up 1 base and J gave up 2 bases, with 15 bases separating them. The CDR3 sequence is 16 residues long.

The V call is TRBV2, the J call TRBJ1-3; D perhaps matches TRBD1 (6 bases). With 2 bases removed from V and 2 bases from J, the gap between germline ends came to 13 bases. The V gene's germline CDR1 is SNHLY and CDR2 FYNNEI. CDR3 size: 16 residues. DNA for the CDR3: TGTGCCAGCAGTGAAATGGCAGGGGCTACTGGAAACACCATATATTTT. Its protein is CASSEMAGATGNTIYF.

V usage is TRBV5-4 and J usage is TRBJ1-3; TRBD1 agrees at 7 bases. Looked up from germline, CDR1 is SGHNT and CDR2 is YYREEE (reference sequence). The CDR3 loop spans 15 amino acids. The V and J ends lost 4 bases and 4 bases, in that order; junction bases with no gene match: 8. The CDR3 here is CASSADRVAGNTIYF. In nucleotides, the CDR3 is TGTGCCAGCAGCGCTGACAGGGTTGCAGGAAACACCATATATTTT.

The rearrangement uses TRBV18 and TRBJ1-2; D is perhaps TRBD1 (6 bases). V lost 1 base and J 6 bases, leaving 9 bases between the germline ends. Germline loops: CDR1 KGHSH, CDR2 LQKENI. The CDR3 length is 13 residues. CDR3 coding DNA: TGTGCCAGCTCACCACAGGGGGATGATGGCTACACCTTC. Residues: CASSPQGDDGYTF.

The rearrangement links TRBV6-5 to TRBJ2-1, with 7 bases lining up with TRBD2. CDR3 length equals 15 residues. The trim removed 2 bases at V and 2 bases at J, leaving 3 bases unmatched. CDR1 is MNHEY and CDR2 is SVGAGI in the germline V gene. CDR3 sequence (DNA): TGTGCCAGCAGTTACGGGAGGGCCGCCTACAATGAGCAGTTCTTC. It specifies CASSYGRAAYNEQFF.

The genes are TRBV18 and TRBJ1-5; 8 bases are a match to TRBD1. With 5 bases clipped from V and 6 bases from J, the junction kept 6 bases outside the gene matches. The germline V gene encodes CDR1 KGHSH and CDR2 LQKENI. CDR3 size: 14 residues. DNA of the CDR3: TGTGCCAGCTCATTCCGACAGGGGATTCAGCCCCAGCATTTT. Protein product: CASSFRQGIQPQHF.

The chain has TRBV4-1 and TRBJ2-7; TRBD1 matches at 11 bases. Germline lookup yields CDR1 MGHRA and CDR2 YSYEKL. The CDR3 is made up of 16 amino acids. The V segment lost 1 base and the J segment 2 bases; nucleotides outside the gene matches: 4. This CDR3 reads CASSQGGGQGAYEQYF. CDR3 DNA: TGCGCCAGCAGCCAAGGAGGGGGACAGGGGGCCTACGAGCAGTACTTC.

This chain joins TRBV30 and TRBJ2-5, with TRBD2 matching 9 bases. The V segment lost 2 bases and the J segment 1 base; nucleotides outside the gene matches: 5. Germline V lookup: CDR1 GTSNPN, CDR2 SVGIG (reference sequence). The CDR3 has 15 amino acids. The CDR3 region is CAWSKAGGPQETQYF. CDR3 in DNA: TGTGCCTGGAGTAAAGCGGGGGGACCCCAAGAGACCCAGTACTTC.

The chain carries TRBV6-2 or TRBV6-3 and TRBJ2-3; D is undetermined. With 0 bases removed from V and 2 bases from J, the gap between germline ends came to 12 bases. There are 16 residues in the CDR3. Germline-derived CDR1 and CDR2 are MNHEY and SVGEGT. The CDR3 region is CASSYSYPVFTDTQYF. The CDR3 DNA reads as TGTGCCAGCAGTTACTCTTATCCGGTCTTCACAGATACGCAGTATTTT.

The J gene is TRBJ2-7, the V gene TRBV18; 8 bases are a match to TRBD2. Trimming removed 0 bases from V and 1 base from J; junction bases left unmatched: 2. Germline loops: CDR1 KGHSH, CDR2 LQKENI. There are 15 residues in the CDR3. The CDR3 reads CASSPPKRESYEQYF. DNA for the CDR3: TGTGCCAGCTCACCACCGAAGCGGGAGTCCTACGAGCAGTACTTC.

The rearrangement joins TRBV5-3 to TRBJ2-3, with TRBD1 as a possible D gene (5 bases). TRBV5-3 counts as an open reading frame of uncertain function. CDR3 length: 14 residues. Trimming stripped 6 bases from V and 3 bases from J, with 14 bases between. The CDR3 DNA sequence: TGTGCCAGAATTTGCCAGGGCCATACAGATACGCAGTATTTT. Translation: CARICQGHTDTQYF.

This chain connects TRBV5-1 to TRBJ1-1, with a possible D match to TRBD1 (5 bases). CDR3 length equals 15 residues. Trimming pared 1 base from V and 4 bases from J, leaving 14 bases between. Germline values: CDR1 SGHRS, CDR2 YFSETQ. CDR3 loop: CASSLSGTEGTEAFF. The DNA of the CDR3 is TGCGCCAGCAGCTTGTCCGGGACTGAAGGCACTGAAGCTTTCTTT.

The chain joins TRBV5-1 to TRBJ2-6, with TRBD1 matching 12 bases. The CDR3 runs 18 residues. V shed 4 bases, J shed 4 bases, and the junction held 9 bases outside the gene matches. Looked up from germline, CDR1 is SGHRS and CDR2 is YFSETQ. The CDR3 coding sequence is TGCGCCAGCAGCCCACAGGGACAGGGGGCGCTGGGGGCCAACGTCCTGACTTTC. Translation gives CASSPQGQGALGANVLTF.

The chain has TRBV7-9 and TRBJ2-1; maybe TRBD2 (7 bases). The CDR3 has 16 residues. Germline V gives CDR1 SEHNR, CDR2 FQNEAQ (reference sequence). Trimming stripped 5 bases from V and 4 bases from J, with 18 bases between. The CDR3 DNA follows: TGTGCCAGCAGCATTTCTACCGGGGGGCCTTACAATGAGCAGTTCTTC. It codes for CASSISTGGPYNEQFF. The full variable domain, in which reference TRBV7-9 and TRBJ2-1 provide the parts outside the CDR3, is DTGVSQNPRHKITKRGQNVTFRCDPISEHNRLYWYRQTLGQGPEFLTYFQNEAQLEKSRLLSDRFSAERPKGSFSTLEIQRTEQGDSAMYLCASSISTGGPYNEQFFGPGTRLTVL.

The chain couples TRBV4-1 to TRBJ2-7, with D maybe TRBD1 (6 bases). From germline, CDR1 is MGHRA and CDR2 YSYEKL. The ends were cut back, 5 bases at V and 0 bases at J, with 20 bases in the middle. CDR3 length equals 17 residues. In nucleotides, the CDR3 is TGCGCCAGCAGCTTAACTACTCAGGGGACCAGCTCCTACGAGCAGTACTTC. Translating it yields CASSLTTQGTSSYEQYF.

The chain has TRBV5-1 and TRBJ1-1, with D perhaps TRBD1 (5 bases). This CDR3 is built from 14 residues. CDR1 and CDR2 from the germline V gene are SGHRS and YFSETQ. Trimming took off 4 bases at V and 1 base at J, with 11 bases between the two ends. CDR3 in DNA: TGCGCCAGCAGCAGGGCAGGGCAGAACACTGAAGCTTTCTTT. Translation gives CASSRAGQNTEAFF.